The rows below give T cell receptor beta chains drawn from one sample of a study of blood T cell repertoires in COVID-19. Libraries were prepared by immunoSEQ multiplex PCR; TCRdb keeps only in-frame clonotypes and omits some of them. The sample yields under 350,000 clones, just under 90% seen once. What was sequenced was peripheral blood. The source is a woman under 40 with COVID-19, enrolled during active disease. CDR3s include the opening cysteine and the closing phenylalanine or tryptophan. A D gene is named only where the DNA matches it firmly. Not all rows give a size; the values are once, few, many and, for expanded clones, a class.

>TRBJ2-3|.|.|TRBV5-1
TGCGCCAGCAGCTTGGTTACGTTACTACACACAGATACGCAGTATTTT
CASSLVTLLHTDTQYF
>TRBJ2-3|.|.|TRBV7-9
TGTGCCAGCAGTCTGACGGGGGGCCGAAGCACAGATACGCAGTATTTT
CASSLTGGRSTDTQYF
>TRBJ2-3|.|TRBD1|TRBV10-3
TGTGCCATCAGTGAATGGGGGACAGCCACAGATACGCAGTATTTT
CAISEWGTATDTQYF
>TRBJ2-5|.|.|TRBV29-1
TGCAGCGTTGAAGACTTTGGGCAGGGACATATGGAGACCCAGTACTTC
CSVEDFGQGHMETQYF
>TRBJ1-2|.|.|TRBV14
TGTGCCAGCAGCGAAGACTTAACTTTCTATGGCTACACCTTC
CASSEDLTFYGYTF
>TRBJ1-2|.|.|TRBV15
TGTGCCACCAGGGAGGCAGGGGAGTATGGCTACACCTTC
CATREAGEYGYTF
>TRBJ1-4|.|TRBD1|TRBV18
TGTGCCAGCTCACCACAGGGACAGACCACGAATGAAAAACTGTTTTTT
CASSPQGQTTNEKLFF
>TRBJ1-2|.|TRBD1|TRBV2
TGTGCCAGCAGTGAACGCAGGACAGGGGATGGCTACACCTTC
CASSERRTGDGYTF
>TRBJ2-7|.|.|TRBV10-3
TGTGCCATCAGCGCACAGGGCCCAACCTACGAGCAGTACTTC
CAISAQGPTYEQYF
>TRBJ2-5|once|TRBD2|TRBV5-1
TGCGCCAGCAGCGGCGGACTAGGGCGGGAGACCCAGTACTTC
CASSGGLGRETQYF
>TRBJ2-5|.|.|TRBV12-2
TGTGCACCGCCTGCAATTAGAGGGGGCCGGCAAGAGACCCAGTACTTC
CAPPAIRGGRQETQYF
>TRBJ1-1|.|.|TRBV6-6
TGTGCCAGCAGTGACCCGGGCACTGAAGCTTTCTTT
CASSDPGTEAFF
>TRBJ1-2|.|TRBD1|TRBV5-1
TGCGCCAGCAGCCCAAAACCCCTCCAAGTGGGGACAGGGGCAGTGGGCTACACCTTC
CASSPKPLQVGTGAVGYTF
>TRBJ1-1|.|TRBD1|TRBV19
TGTGCCAGCAGACAGGGCTACACTGAAGCTTTCTTT
CASRQGYTEAFF
>TRBJ1-2|.|.|TRBV7-2
TGTGCCAGCAGCCCCTCCGGACTCTATGGCTACACCTTC
CASSPSGLYGYTF
>TRBJ1-2|once|.|TRBV6-5
TGTGCCAGCAAACCCATCGCGGGCTACACCTTC
CASKPIAGYTF
>TRBJ1-2|.|.|TRBV6-1
TGTGCCAGCAGTGAAGCTCCCCGGGGGTATGGCTACACCTTC
CASSEAPRGYGYTF
>TRBJ1-1|.|.|TRBV7-9
TGTGCCAGCAGCTTACAGGGGCCTGGCCTTAGGAACACTGAAGCTTTCTTT
CASSLQGPGLRNTEAFF
>TRBJ2-2|once|TRBD2|TRBV2
TGTGCCAGCAGTGAAAGGGGACTAGCGCTGAACGGGGAGCTGTTTTTT
CASSERGLALNGELFF
>TRBJ1-2|.|TRBD1|TRBV4-1
TGCGCCAGCAGCCAAAATCCGGGACAGTCAAATGGCTACACCTTC
CASSQNPGQSNGYTF
>TRBJ2-5|once|TRBD2|TRBV6-1
TGTGCCAGCAGTGAGAGACTAGCGGGGCAAGAGACCCAGTACTTC
CASSERLAGQETQYF
>TRBJ2-3|.|TRBD2|TRBV5-1
TGCGCCAGCAGCACTACCCCGGGACTAGCTAGCACAGATACGCAGTATTTT
CASSTTPGLASTDTQYF
>TRBJ1-1|.|TRBD1|TRBV2
TGTGCCAGCCAGCCCGGGACAGGGACAACTGAAGCTTTCTTT
CASQPGTGTTEAFF
>TRBJ1-1|.|TRBD1|TRBV19
TGTGCCAGTAGTCGCGGACAGGGGAGGGGGATGAACACTGAAGCTTTCTTT
CASSRGQGRGMNTEAFF
>TRBJ1-6|once|TRBD1|TRBV7-8
TGTGCCAGCAGCGCCCTTCCCTGGACAGGGGAGGATTCACCCCTCCACTTT
CASSALPWTGEDSPLHF
>TRBJ2-5|.|TRBD2|TRBV7-2
TGTGCCAGCAGCTTAGTGGCCAGCGGGGGGGCTCTCCGTGAGACCCAGTACTTC
CASSLVASGGALRETQYF
>TRBJ2-3|.|TRBD1|TRBV7-9
TGTGCCAGCAGCACCACAGGGGGGTCAGATACGCAGTATTTT
CASSTTGGSDTQYF
>TRBJ2-1|.|.|TRBV12-5
TGTGCTAGTGGTTTGGTTCCAGGTAGCTCCTACAATGAGCAGTTCTTC
CASGLVPGSSYNEQFF
>TRBJ1-5|.|TRBD1|TRBV28
TGTGCCAGCAGTTTAATCCTTCTACCGGGACAGAAGGGGAGCAATCAGCCCCAGCATTTT
CASSLILLPGQKGSNQPQHF
>TRBJ1-2|.|TRBD1|TRBV6-5
TGTGCCAGCAGGGGACAGGGATATGGCTACACCTTC
CASRGQGYGYTF
>TRBJ2-4|.|.|TRBV19
TGTGCCAGTAGTGCCCTCAGTAACATTCAGTACTTC
CASSALSNIQYF
>TRBJ1-4|once|.|TRBV7-8
TGTGCCAGCAGCGGGGACTCAGCAACTAATGAAAAACTGTTTTTT
CASSGDSATNEKLFF
>TRBJ2-2|.|.|TRBV7-8
TGTGCCAGCAGCTTAGGGAGTAACACCGGGGAGCTGTTTTTT
CASSLGSNTGELFF
>TRBJ1-3|.|.|TRBV2
TGTGCCAGCAGGGAGGATTTCTCTGGAAACACCATATATTTT
CASREDFSGNTIYF
>TRBJ2-5|.|.|TRBV25-1
TGTGCCAGCAGTGAATGGCAGGGTTGGGAGACCCAGTACTTC
CASSEWQGWETQYF
>TRBJ1-1|few|TRBD1|TRBV19
TGTGCCTCGCAGACAGGGACGGACACTGAAGCTTTCTTT
CASQTGTDTEAFF
>TRBJ1-3|.|TRBD1|TRBV9
TGTGCCAGCAGCACACGGACAGGCGGAATTATTGGAAACACCATATATTTT
CASSTRTGGIIGNTIYF
>TRBJ1-1|.|TRBD1|TRBV7-2
TGTGCCAGCAGCTTAGCTCAGGGGGCTACTGAAGCTTTCTTT
CASSLAQGATEAFF
>TRBJ1-1|.|.|TRBV7-9
TGTGCCAGCAGCTTTACAAGAAGCGACACTGAAGCTTTCTTT
CASSFTRSDTEAFF
>TRBJ2-2|.|.|TRBV27
TGTGCCAGCAGTTTATCCCTAATTCGCGGGGAGCTGTTTTTT
CASSLSLIRGELFF
>TRBJ1-5|.|TRBD1|TRBV28
TGTGCCAGCAGATTCGACAGGGTCCAGCCCCAGCATTTT
CASRFDRVQPQHF
>TRBJ1-3|.|.|TRBV3-1/TRBV3-2
TGTGCCAGCAGCCAAGAAGGCGGGGGAAACACCATATATTTT
CASSQEGGGNTIYF
>TRBJ2-7|.|TRBD1|TRBV19
TGTGCCAGTAGTACGACAGGGGGGCTAAACTACGAGCAGTACTTC
CASSTTGGLNYEQYF
>TRBJ1-3|once|.|TRBV19
TGTGCCGTCTCGGGTTTCAGCTCTGGAAACACCATATATTTT
CAVSGFSSGNTIYF